The clone carrying this T cell receptor (beta chain) has at least ten counts. Amplification of TCR alpha and beta CDR3 regions from RNA used iRepertoire nested multiplex PCR. Each CDR3 protein gets one entry after TCRdb re-called the multiplex PCR reads with MiXCR. The data hold 84,000 or so distinct CDR3 sequences, with about 23% observed a single time. This record belongs to a study of glioma-infiltrating T cells. Sequencing was carried out using glioma tissue, nonneoplastic brain tissue, or PBMCs (not recorded which). This sequence was found in a human donor with low-grade glioma or glioblastoma, undergoing nonglioma brain surgery, or in good health (not recorded which).

CDR3 sequence: CASSPGVRETQYF. CDR3 nucleotide sequence: TGTGCCAGCAGCCCAGGGGTGCGGGAGACCCAGTACTTC. The V and J genes are TRBV6-1 and TRBJ2-5, with a weak D call TRBD1 (6 bases). V lost 6 bases, J lost 5 bases, and 13 bases lay in between. CDR1 is MNHNS and CDR2 is SASEGT in the germline V gene. CDR3 length: 13 amino acids.